One and the same sample provided the 19 T cell receptor beta chains below, sequenced in a study of cytotoxic CD8 clonotypes in ibrutinib-treated CLL. TCRdb's table, derived via immunoSEQ multiplex PCR, lists solely in-frame clones and lacks some. The table includes 250,000 to 350,000 clones, 60% to 80% detected once. Specimen: PBMCs, collected at disease progression, from a patient treated with ibrutinib. The receptors shown here come from a human donor with chronic lymphocytic leukemia.

The chain uses TRBV18 and TRBJ1-2; 8 bases are a match to TRBD1. Germline CDR1 is KGHSH and CDR2 is LQKENI. V shed 3 bases and J 4 bases; nucleotides not matched to a gene: 16. The CDR3 runs 18 residues. The CDR3 loop is CASSPRAGGPNFGYGYTF. CDR3 sequence (DNA): TGTGCCAGCTCACCGAGGGCAGGGGGCCCGAACTTCGGCTATGGCTACACCTTC.

The V call is TRBV13, the J call TRBJ1-2; 9 bases are a match to TRBD1. In germline, CDR1 is PRHDT, CDR2 FYEKMQ (reference sequence). The CDR3 is 17 residues long. With 3 bases clipped from V and 3 bases from J, the junction kept 11 bases outside the gene matches. CDR3 amino acids: CASSFLGGQGYDYGYTF. CDR3 DNA: TGTGCCAGCAGCTTTTTGGGGGGACAGGGTTATGACTATGGCTACACCTTC.

To note about this clone: At one end, the junction sequence differs from germline, possibly due to a read error. The rearrangement uses TRBV11-2 and TRBJ2-3; D gene ambiguous. This CDR3 comprises 15 residues. CDR1 and CDR2 (germline): SGHAT, FQNNGV. DNA of the CDR3: TGTGCCAGCAGCCTAGACTGGTTTAGCACAGATACGCAGTATTTT. Translation gives CASSLDWFSTDTQYF.

This rearrangement joins TRBV25-1 to TRBJ2-1; possible D gene TRBD2, 7 bases. The CDR3 spans 13 residues. In germline, CDR1 is MGHDK, CDR2 SYGVNS. Trimming took off 8 bases at V and 5 bases at J, with 13 bases between the two ends. Here the CDR3 DNA reads TGTGCCAGCGCCACAGGGAGGGACAATGAGCAGTTCTTC. Translated: CASATGRDNEQFF.

The chain carries TRBV29-1 and TRBJ2-2; D is unresolved. Germline assignment: CDR1 SQVTM and CDR2 ANQGSEA. This CDR3 has 15 amino acids. V was shortened by 1 base and J by 0 bases, with 9 bases between the two germline ends. The CDR3 spells CSVEGVPANTGELFF. The CDR3 coding sequence is TGCAGCGTTGAAGGGGTACCCGCGAACACCGGGGAGCTGTTTTTT.

The CDR3 DNA reads as TGTGCCAGCAGCGATGCCAGGCCAGGGAGATATGGCTACACCTTC. Its protein is CASSDARPGRYGYTF. V and J are TRBV13 and TRBJ1-2; weak D call: TRBD1 (5 bases). The CDR3 runs 15 residues. Per the germline V gene, CDR1 is PRHDT and CDR2 is FYEKMQ (reference sequence). V shed 5 bases and J shed 5 bases, with 18 bases lying between them.

The genes are TRBV13 and TRBJ2-7; D is uncertain. The V gene lost 8 bases and the J gene lost 3 bases, with 14 bases spanning the gap. The length of the CDR3 is 13 residues. From germline, CDR1 is PRHDT and CDR2 FYEKMQ (reference sequence). Here the CDR3 reads CASGRRPSYEQYF. In nucleotides, the CDR3 is TGTGCCAGCGGTCGCCGGCCCAGCTACGAGCAGTACTTC.

The rearrangement links TRBV5-1 to TRBJ2-2; D unresolved. The CDR3 has 14 residues. Germline values: CDR1 SGHRS, CDR2 YFSETQ. Trimming removed 4 bases at V and 3 bases at J, with 10 bases between. CDR3 bases: TGCGCCAGCAGCCCCAGTTTCGACACCGGGGAGCTGTTTTTT. Amino acids: CASSPSFDTGELFF.

V and J are TRBV27 and TRBJ2-1; D gene ambiguous. Germline-derived CDR1 and CDR2 are MNHEY and SMNVEV (reference sequence). V lost 2 bases to trimming and J lost 0 bases, with 17 bases between them. The CDR3 loop spans 18 amino acids. Here the CDR3 reads CASSLTWGHQSSYNEQFF. The CDR3 DNA reads TGTGCCAGCAGTTTAACTTGGGGTCACCAAAGCTCCTACAATGAGCAGTTCTTC.

The chain employs TRBV28 and TRBJ2-6; D not resolved. Germline V gives CDR1 MDHEN, CDR2 SYDVKM. The CDR3 has 13 residues. V gave up 8 bases and J gave up 0 bases, with 5 bases separating them. The CDR3 sequence: CASESSGANVLTF. DNA for the CDR3: TGTGCCAGCGAAAGCTCTGGGGCCAACGTCCTGACTTTC.

V usage is TRBV27 and J usage is TRBJ2-5; 12 bases align to TRBD2. Per germline, CDR1 MNHEY and CDR2 SMNVEV (reference sequence). V lost 6 bases, J lost 1 base, and 6 bases stayed unmatched. The CDR3 has 16 residues. CDR3 in amino acids: CASRSLAGGAQETQYF. In DNA, the CDR3 is TGTGCCAGCAGGTCACTAGCGGGAGGCGCCCAAGAGACCCAGTACTTC.

V gene TRBV7-9 combines with J gene TRBJ1-6; D call uncertain. This CDR3 has 14 residues. The germline CDR1 and CDR2 sequences are SEHNR and FQNEAQ (reference sequence). V gave up 1 base and J gave up 8 bases, with 9 bases separating them. The CDR3 DNA follows: TGTGCCAGCAGCTTAGAGAGAGCCTATTCACCCCTCCACTTT. It is translated as CASSLERAYSPLHF.

In this sample, this clone turned up a few times. This chain joins TRBV5-1 and TRBJ2-5; the D is unclear. This CDR3 comprises 13 residues. Trimming cost V 0 bases and J 5 bases, with 8 bases left between them. The germline gives CDR1 SGHRS, CDR2 YFSETQ. In DNA form, the CDR3 reads TGCGCCAGCAGCTTGGCTAGTTGGGAGACCCAGTACTTC. Its translation: CASSLASWETQYF.

This chain links TRBV9 with TRBJ2-7, with TRBD2 matching 13 bases. Trimming cost V 0 bases and J 5 bases; bases outside gene matches: 5. CDR3 length equals 16 residues. CDR1 is SGDLS and CDR2 is YYNGEE in the germline V gene. CDR3 sequence: CASSVGGTSGIHEQYF. The DNA for the CDR3 is TGTGCCAGCAGCGTAGGGGGGACTAGCGGGATCCACGAGCAGTACTTC.

The chain is built from TRBV2 and TRBJ1-6; D may be TRBD1 (5 bases). The CDR3 contains 17 residues. Germline loops: CDR1 SNHLY, CDR2 FYNNEI. Trimming pared 4 bases from V and 0 bases from J, leaving 13 bases between. CDR3 amino acids: CASSGQSLSSYNSPLHF. Here the CDR3 DNA reads TGTGCCAGCAGTGGACAGTCCCTATCCTCCTATAATTCACCCCTCCACTTT.

V usage is TRBV28 and J usage is TRBJ1-5; maybe TRBD1 (5 bases). Germline V gene lookup returns CDR1 MDHEN and CDR2 SYDVKM. Trimming cost V 0 bases and J 4 bases, with 10 bases left between them. There are 15 residues in the CDR3. The CDR3 nucleotides are TGTGCCAGCAGTTTATGGGGGGGATCTAATCAGCCCCAGCATTTT. The encoded protein is CASSLWGGSNQPQHF.

This clone was seen a single time. This chain connects TRBV19 to TRBJ2-7, with D possibly being TRBD1 (6 bases). The CDR3 is made up of 12 amino acids. V was clipped by 5 bases and J by 7 bases, with 12 bases between them. Germline-derived CDR1 and CDR2 are LNHDA and SQIVND (reference sequence). The CDR3 bases are TGTGCCAGTAGTGTGGGGGCACGGGAGCAGTACTTC. Protein sequence: CASSVGAREQYF.

The chain employs TRBV6-6 and TRBJ2-7; maybe TRBD1 (5 bases). The CDR3 runs 16 residues. The V and J ends lost 0 bases and 0 bases respectively, with 12 bases between them. Germline loops: CDR1 MNHNY, CDR2 SVGAGI (reference sequence). Here the CDR3 DNA reads TGTGCCAGCAGTTACTCGCATGGTAGGGGCTCCTACGAGCAGTACTTC. Its protein product is CASSYSHGRGSYEQYF.

The chain employs TRBV10-3 and TRBJ2-7, with D possibly called TRBD1 or TRBD2 (5 bases each). The CDR3 consists of 16 residues. Trimming pared 3 bases from V and 7 bases from J, leaving 22 bases between. Germline CDR1 is ENHRY and CDR2 is SYGVKD. This CDR3 is CAISDSTAQAGVEQYF. Written as DNA, the CDR3 is TGTGCCATCAGTGATTCGACAGCACAAGCCGGGGTTGAGCAGTACTTC.